This record covers a single T cell receptor beta chain. Its antigen is not known. This entry comes from a study of persistence of HIV-infected CD4 T cells. Study findings and constraints: The rare CMV-responding cells with HIV-1 proviruses were not separately TCR-sequenced. CMV- and Gag-responding cells had lower TCRbeta richness than CD3/CD28-responding cells.

The CDR3 runs to 12 residues. Trimming took off 6 bases at V and 5 bases at J, with 10 bases between the two ends. The immunoSEQ assay was version 4, run in survey mode. Assay: immunoSEQ multiplex PCR; the TCRdb copy retains only in-frame clones and omits some. The table shows about 36,000 clones, with 80% to 85% occurring only once. Cells were stimulated with overlapping HIV-1 Gag 15-mer peptides. CD40L/CD69 double-negative CD45RO-high memory CD4+ T cells were collected. Donors had CD4+ T cell counts above 400 cells/uL and were CMV-seropositive. PBMCs were depleted of CD8+ T cells before stimulation. Here the sequenced sample was cultured CD4+ T cells from PBMCs, taken from a patient who received antiretroviral therapy. J is TRBJ1-1 and V is TRBV12-3 or TRBV12-4; D is undetermined. This sequence originates from an adult with HIV. The donor label of this sample is uncertain. CDR3 in amino acids: CASRRTATEAFF. The CDR3 DNA reads TGTGCCAGCAGAAGGACTGCGACTGAAGCTTTCTTT.